The present entry profiles one TCR beta chain with its context. The target of this receptor is not known. Nothing much larger sits one base from this clone, and base qualities are not available. Only healthy Caucasian donors were included. The twin cohort consisted of three pairs of female monozygotic twins, all aged 18 to 29 years. Positive isolation kits from Invitrogen were used to isolate CD4+ and CD8+ T cell populations. Deletion took 0 bases off V and 13 bases off J, with a span of 3 bases between the germline ends. From a lookup of the germline V gene, CDR1 and CDR2 are ENHRY and SYGVKD. The CDR3 has 9 amino acids, counting the end cysteine and phenylalanine. Only CDR3 DNA remains: 27 bases, in frame from the first base. This sample is drawn from a study of identical twins (TCRdb year 2016). General notes on the study: To test whether fetal clonotypes persist, this study deep-sequenced TCR alpha and beta repertoires from monozygotic twins, from unrelated adults of various ages, and from cord blood. To rule out contamination, the twin experiments were replicated at different times with different library preparation protocols.

Results the study describes overall, beyond this receptor: Out-of-frame TCR alpha sequences shared between twins showed an excess of low generation-probability sequences compared with coincidental sharing between unrelated individuals. Invariant T cells such as MAIT and iNKT could partly confound zero-insertion analyses, although diverse VJ usage argued against such confounding for most clonotypes. Conclusions relied on cross-sectional statistical analysis, since the same donors could not be followed over many years. In monozygotic twins, out-of-frame TCR alpha sharing was systematically underestimated by recombination models, although the models agreed with sharing between unrelated individuals. Abundant cord blood beta clonotypes carried fewer insertions; young adult naive repertoires showed a weaker similar trend, while memory repertoires showed none. A weaker excess of twin sharing was found in beta out-of-frame sequences because the signal-to-noise ratio was lowered by fewer shared sequences.

The library was produced with 5' RACE. The sequencing machine was an Illumina HiSeq 2000. Template switching added a universal primer binding site, and the final cDNA carried a unique molecular identifier that allowed TCR cDNA molecules to be counted accurately. Specific primers in the conserved constant-segment region were used to synthesize first-strand cDNA for the TCR alpha and beta chains. To control for contamination, each cDNA library was double barcoded with a SMART-Mk sample barcode plus Illumina barcodes. TruSeq adapter sequences, together with Illumina sample barcodes, were added in two successive PCR steps. The Illumina HiSeq platform was used with custom primers to sequence TCR alpha and beta cDNA libraries. As for the authors' bioinformatics: MiGEC processed the raw reads to extract unique molecular identifiers, while MiXCR was used to determine the CDR3 positions. For each individual, recombination models were inferred using an EM algorithm with the repgenHMM and IGoR tools. Shared clonotype analysis was performed with the tcR package in R, normalizing sharing by the product of cloneset sizes. Out-of-frame nonproductive sequences were analyzed to study raw recombination free of thymic and clonal selection effects. TCRdb applied fastp at Q25 and MiXCR to the public reads, then kept only in-frame beta chains. Rows are unified per CDR3 protein, each entry keeping the most common DNA and genes. The V and J calls were not made by the authors but by TCRdb's processing. This sample is represented by hundreds of thousands of distinct CDR3 sequences; about a fifth of them were singletons. Together, the top ten hold approximately 0.52% of the sample.

These data were likewise used in another study, on yellow fever vaccine responses in identical twins. The other study reports the following: According to the authors, in identical twins the way T cells responded to vaccination appeared partly convergent and partly personalized. The study precisely tracked vaccine-responding T cell clones in identical twins.

The sequenced material came from CD4+ T cells sorted from blood. This sequence uses TRBV10-3 and TRBJ2-5; no D gene is confidently identified. This TCR was sampled from a woman between 18 and 29 years old in good health. The CDR3 is CAISESVYF. The DNA sequence follows: TGTGCCATCAGTGAGTCTGTGTACTTC.